This T cell receptor beta chain was recovered during a study of vaccination and CD4 T cells after COVID-19. Background on the study: Convalescent cases consisted of six males and four females, of whom two were Hispanic.

Cultured CD4+ T cell DNA was sequenced using the Oncomine TCR Beta short-read assay. TCRdb called the PCR reads again in MiXCR, with one record for every CDR3 protein. The sample has about 17,000 distinct CDR3 sequences, 52% seen once. This clonotype came up once. The antigen is undetermined. CDR3 length: 12 residues. V gave up 4 bases and J gave up 2 bases, with 4 bases separating them. CDR1 and CDR2 (germline): MNHNS, SASEGT. Indicated time point: late sampling 161 to 241 days after vaccination in a few convalescent patients. Indicated treatment: approximately nine-day PBMC culture with coronavirus spike peptide pools or control peptides (ViraFEST assay).

This rearrangement joins TRBV6-1 to TRBJ2-3; no firm D call. The TCR sequence derives from a human donor who had recovered from COVID-19. This sample comprised CD4+ T cells from blood, cultured in vitro, obtained about 7 months after SARS-CoV-2 vaccination. This chain's CDR3 is CASSGPTDTQYF. In DNA form, the CDR3 reads TGTGCCAGCAGTGGCCCCACAGATACGCAGTATTTT.